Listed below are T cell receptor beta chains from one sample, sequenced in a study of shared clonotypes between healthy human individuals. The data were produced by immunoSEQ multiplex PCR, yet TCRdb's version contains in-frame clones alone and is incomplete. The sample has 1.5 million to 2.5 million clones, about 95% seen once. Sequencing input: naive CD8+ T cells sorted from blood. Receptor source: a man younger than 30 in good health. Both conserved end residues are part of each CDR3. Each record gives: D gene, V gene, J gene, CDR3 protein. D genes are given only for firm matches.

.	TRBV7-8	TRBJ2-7	CASSSDGVEGLTYEQYF
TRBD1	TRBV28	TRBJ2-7	CASSWDRTYEQYF
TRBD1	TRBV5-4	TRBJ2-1	CASSIGTVNEQFF
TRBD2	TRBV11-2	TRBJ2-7	CASSLGTSKDEQYF
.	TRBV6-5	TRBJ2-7	CASSYSKLQGGYEQYF
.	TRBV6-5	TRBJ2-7	CASSSGLTYEQYF
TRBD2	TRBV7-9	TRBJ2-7	CASSLAANWEQYF
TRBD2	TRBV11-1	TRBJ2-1	CASSFSSGGASEQFF
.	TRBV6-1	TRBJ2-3	CASSEIVRGPGSTDTQYF
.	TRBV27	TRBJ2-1	CASSSDSDNEQFF
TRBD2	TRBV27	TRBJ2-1	CASSGLAGDEQFF
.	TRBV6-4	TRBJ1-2	CASSDWDTPFYGYTF
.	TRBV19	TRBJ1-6	CASSIGHTGIYNSPLHF
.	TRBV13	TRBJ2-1	CASSLGQGFPYNEQFF
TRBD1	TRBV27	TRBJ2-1	CASGSDRGLYNEQFF
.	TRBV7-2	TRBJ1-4	CASSPRAGKSDEKLFF
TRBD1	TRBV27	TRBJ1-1	CASSPPTGGHTEAFF
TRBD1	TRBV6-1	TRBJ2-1	CASTLDRGGPNEQFF
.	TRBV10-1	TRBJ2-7	CASSELVGSYEQYF
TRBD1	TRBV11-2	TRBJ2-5	CASSLGGQGRRQETQYF
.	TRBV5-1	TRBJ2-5	CASSFRLAQETQYF
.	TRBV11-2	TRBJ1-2	CASSPSNYGYTF
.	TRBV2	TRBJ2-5	CASSAVGYQETQYF
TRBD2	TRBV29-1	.	CSGRTSGRYEQYF
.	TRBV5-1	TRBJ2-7	CASSFAPGHLYEQYF
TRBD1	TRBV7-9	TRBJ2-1	CASSPTGGYNEQFF
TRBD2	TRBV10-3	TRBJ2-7	CASLGGTYEQYF